This T cell receptor beta chain derives from a study of cytomegalovirus exposure and HLA in healthy donors. The overall study: For the roughly 370 genotyped donors, about 79% fell within the Caucasian-associated ancestry cluster.

The PCR contained 60 Vbeta and 13 Jbeta primers. In the original workflow: There were tens of millions of unique TCR beta chains by a later count, and about 12 million of them were shared. TCRdb's table, derived via immunoSEQ multiplex PCR, lists solely in-frame clones and lacks some. V, J and clone size reflect that table, while D and trimming were determined from the DNA. This table holds about 41,000 clones. Notes on the study in general: In a later analysis, an Asian-associated ancestry cluster reportedly showed fewer N-insertions than the roughly 700-donor mean. A previous analysis found most TCR beta V segments productive roughly 87% or roughly 30% of the time.

With 4 bases removed from V and 1 base from J, the gap between germline ends came to 7 bases. CDR3 length equals 13 residues. Germline CDR1 reads SQVTM; CDR2 reads ANQGSEA. As to this clone: The antigen is undetermined.

This chain uses TRBV29-1 with TRBJ2-2; D is uncertain. This clonotype was sampled from a young man in good health and CMV-seronegative. The sequenced sample consisted of PBMCs. The CDR3, as DNA: TGCAGCGTTGTACCCGGGAACACCGGGGAGCTGTTTTTT. It encodes CSVVPGNTGELFF.